This passage covers 30 T cell receptor beta chains from one sample sequenced in a study of response to subunit inactivated influenza vaccine. In TCRdb, the RT-PCR reads were re-called with MiXCR into one record per CDR3 protein. This table holds about 500,000 distinct CDR3 sequences, approximately 16% found once. The sequencing used CD4+ T cells sorted from PBMCs, collected around 25 months after vaccination. These receptors were obtained from a man aged 50 to 75 who received an inactivated influenza vaccine.

Only a few counts were recorded for this clonotype. V usage is TRBV6-1 and J usage is TRBJ2-7; 7 bases agree with TRBD1. Per the germline V gene, CDR1 is MNHNS and CDR2 is SASEGT. The CDR3 has 13 residues. V gave up 0 bases and J gave up 7 bases; unmatched junction bases: 3. The chain's CDR3 is CASSEAFRGEQYF. CDR3 coding DNA: TGTGCCAGCAGTGAAGCGTTCAGGGGGGAGCAGTACTTC.

The genes are TRBV5-1 and TRBJ1-1; 9 nucleotides match TRBD1. Germline CDR1 is SGHRS and CDR2 is YFSETQ. The CDR3 loop spans 13 amino acids. Unmatched junction bases numbered 1, after V lost 0 bases and J lost 7 bases. The CDR3 DNA sequence: TGCGCCAGCAGCTTGGGACAGGGGGTTGAAGCTTTCTTT. This codes for CASSLGQGVEAFF.

This clonotype has a handful of counts. This chain links TRBV28 with TRBJ1-3; D is perhaps TRBD1 (5 bases). V was clipped by 6 bases and J by 0 bases, with 12 bases between them. This CDR3 comprises 15 residues. CDR1 and CDR2 (germline): MDHEN, SYDVKM. CDR3 in DNA: TGTGCCAGCAGGGGCGACAGTCTCTCTGGAAACACCATATATTTT. Encoded protein: CASRGDSLSGNTIYF.

This sequence joins TRBV30 and TRBJ2-2; D is uncertain. Germline assignment: CDR1 GTSNPN and CDR2 SVGIG (reference sequence). This CDR3 is 13 amino acids long. Trimming took off 3 bases at V and 5 bases at J, with 10 bases between the two ends. The CDR3 protein is CAWRISPTGELFF. The CDR3 coding sequence is TGTGCCTGGAGAATTAGCCCAACCGGGGAGCTGTTTTTT.

This chain connects TRBV7-2 to TRBJ2-7, with D unclear. The CDR3 consists of 12 residues. The ends were cut back, 5 bases at V and 0 bases at J, with 5 bases in the middle. CDR1 SGHTA and CDR2 FQGNSA come from the germline V gene. The CDR3 loop is CASSHISYEQYF. For the CDR3, the DNA is TGTGCCAGCAGCCATATCTCCTACGAGCAGTACTTC.

This clonotype was observed at least ten times. This chain links TRBV5-1 with TRBJ1-2, with D tentatively TRBD1 (5 bases). V was cut by 4 bases and J by 6 bases, with 16 bases left in between. CDR3 length: 14 amino acids. Germline CDR1 reads SGHRS; CDR2 reads YFSETQ. In DNA form, the CDR3 reads TGCGCCAGCAGCCCCCTCGAGGGGCGAAATGGCTACACCTTC. Translating gives CASSPLEGRNGYTF.

At least ten counts were recorded for this clonotype. The chain couples TRBV5-1 to TRBJ2-7; 7 bases agree with TRBD2. CDR3 length equals 16 residues. Germline V gene data show CDR1 as SGHRS and CDR2 as YFSETQ. J lost 3 bases, V lost 0 bases, and 9 bases had no gene match. CDR3 region: CASSLGLAHRNYEQYF. CDR3 in DNA: TGCGCCAGCAGCTTGGGACTAGCCCATCGCAACTACGAGCAGTACTTC.

The chain has TRBV20-1 and TRBJ2-7, with D uncertain. This CDR3 is 11 amino acids long. Germline V CDR1 and CDR2: DFQATT, SNEGSKA (reference sequence). V lost 8 bases and J 5 bases, leaving 13 bases between the germline ends. The CDR3 is CSTPRLDEQYF. The CDR3 nucleotides read TGCAGTACCCCCCGTTTGGACGAGCAGTACTTC.

The chain couples TRBV7-6 to TRBJ2-1; 11 bases match TRBD2. The J segment lost 7 bases and the V segment lost 8 bases, leaving 13 bases of the junction unmatched. The CDR3 has 16 residues. Germline V gives CDR1 SGHVS, CDR2 FNYEAQ. The CDR3 sequence: CASGGLAERGGNEQFF. For the CDR3, the DNA is TGTGCCAGCGGGGGACTAGCGGAGAGAGGGGGGAATGAGCAGTTCTTC. The complete variable domain, with remaining parts taken from reference TRBV7-6 and TRBJ2-1, reads GAGVSQSPRYKVTKRGQDVALRCDPISGHVSLYWYRQALGQGPEFLTYFNYEAQQDKSGLPNDRFSAERPEGSISTLTIQRTEQRDSAMYRCASGGLAERGGNEQFFGPGTRLTVL.

V is TRBV20-1 and J is TRBJ2-3; 8 bases are a match to TRBD2. Trimming cost V 6 bases and J 1 base; bases outside gene matches: 3. The CDR3 contains 13 residues. Looked up from germline, CDR1 is DFQATT and CDR2 is SNEGSKA (reference sequence). CDR3 DNA: TGCAGTGCCGTGCGGGGGGGCACAGATACGCAGTATTTT. This encodes CSAVRGGTDTQYF.

In this sample, this clonotype turned up a few times. The rearrangement joins TRBV10-3 to TRBJ2-3; D unclear. There are 13 residues in the CDR3. Trimming cost V 3 bases and J 2 bases, with 6 bases left between them. Germline CDR1 is ENHRY and CDR2 is SYGVKD. The CDR3 region is CAISDQVTDTQYF. As DNA, the CDR3 is TGTGCCATCAGTGATCAGGTCACAGATACGCAGTATTTT.

The rearrangement links TRBV7-2 to TRBJ2-2, with D uncertain. In germline, CDR1 is SGHTA, CDR2 FQGNSA. V was clipped by 2 bases and J by 4 bases, with 5 bases between them. The CDR3 loop spans 13 amino acids. In DNA, the CDR3 is TGTGCCAGCAGCTTAATGATCACCGGGGAGCTGTTTTTT. This encodes CASSLMITGELFF.

This clonotype turned up a few times. J is TRBJ1-3 and V is TRBV20-1; possibly TRBD1 for D (6 bases). The germline CDR1 and CDR2 sequences are DFQATT and SNEGSKA (reference sequence). V was trimmed by 3 bases and J by 5 bases, leaving 8 bases between them. CDR3 size: 12 residues. The DNA for the CDR3 is TGCAGTGCTAGGGGGGGGCGAAACACCATATATTTT. Amino acid sequence: CSARGGRNTIYF.

This clonotype has ten or more counts. The rearrangement joins TRBV12-3 or TRBV12-4 to TRBJ2-6; D gene uncertain. V shed 7 bases and J shed 2 bases, with 9 bases lying between them. The CDR3 is 14 amino acids. The CDR3 DNA reads as TGTGCCAGCAACAGTGGTGCTGGGGCCAACGTCCTGACTTTC. Translated, it gives CASNSGAGANVLTF.

This clonotype has just a few counts. This chain uses TRBV5-1 with TRBJ2-1; 12 positions match TRBD2. J gave up 4 bases and V 0 bases, and 5 bases lay outside the gene matches. Germline CDR1 reads SGHRS; CDR2 reads YFSETQ. CDR3 length: 17 residues. The CDR3 nucleotides read TGCGCCAGCAGCTTGGTTTCTAGCGGGGGGGTATACAATGAGCAGTTCTTC. Translation gives CASSLVSSGGVYNEQFF.

This clonotype was seen a handful of times. This chain uses TRBV12-3 or TRBV12-4 with TRBJ1-1; unclear D gene. This CDR3 has 13 residues. Trimming took 7 bases from V and 1 from J, leaving 10 bases between them. The CDR3 nucleotides are TGTGCCAGCATCAAGGAGGCGAACACTGAAGCTTTCTTT. This sequence encodes CASIKEANTEAFF.

This chain links TRBV6-4 with TRBJ2-2, with 10 bases fitting TRBD2. V was clipped by 8 bases and J by 6 bases; unmatched bases: 27. The CDR3 is 21 amino acids. CDR1 MRHNA and CDR2 SNTAGT come from the germline V gene. The CDR3 nucleotides are TGTGCCAGCTCACTCATTCGGGCTAGCGGGGGCCTCCACCTCCTTCCCGGGGAGCTGTTTTTT. Protein: CASSLIRASGGLHLLPGELFF.

In its sample, this clonotype was seen a few times. The chain recombines TRBV6-5 with TRBJ2-2, with a weak D call TRBD1 (6 bases). Germline V gene sequence: CDR1 MNHEY, CDR2 SVGAGI. The length of the CDR3 is 16 residues. V gave up 2 bases and J gave up 4 bases, with 14 bases separating them. The chain's CDR3 is CASSYSSGVGTGELFF. CDR3 DNA: TGTGCCAGCAGTTACAGCTCAGGGGTCGGCACCGGGGAGCTGTTTTTT.

The chain is built from TRBV18 and TRBJ2-7; 9 positions agree with TRBD1. V lost 3 bases to trimming and J lost 6 bases; unmatched junction nucleotides: 9. The CDR3 spans 15 residues. The germline V gene encodes CDR1 KGHSH and CDR2 LQKENI. Here the CDR3 DNA reads TGTGCCAGCTCACCCCGGACAGGGGCGAACGGCGAGCAGTACTTC. Its translation: CASSPRTGANGEQYF.

This clonotype came up a few times. This sequence joins TRBV20-1 and TRBJ2-7; D assignment may be TRBD1 or TRBD2 (5 bases each). Germline loops: CDR1 DFQATT, CDR2 SNEGSKA (reference sequence). The CDR3 has 15 residues. Trimming left V 0 bases short and J 2 bases short, with 14 bases between. The CDR3 here is CSARDFGTVAYEQYF. The CDR3 DNA reads TGCAGTGCTAGAGATTTCGGGACGGTCGCCTACGAGCAGTACTTC.

The genes are TRBV20-1 and TRBJ1-5; 10 bases line up with TRBD1. CDR3 length equals 15 residues. V was clipped by 6 bases and J by 1 base; unmatched bases: 6. The germline gives CDR1 DFQATT, CDR2 SNEGSKA (reference sequence). DNA for the CDR3: TGCAGTGCGAGACAGGGGGCGCGGAGCAATCAGCCCCAGCATTTT. This sequence encodes CSARQGARSNQPQHF.

This clonotype was counted ten times or more. The chain uses TRBV20-1 and TRBJ1-4; no firm D call. This CDR3 has 13 amino acids. V was clipped by 4 bases and J by 5 bases, with 11 bases between them. The germline CDR1 and CDR2 sequences are DFQATT and SNEGSKA (reference sequence). The CDR3 region has the DNA TGCAGTGCTATTGACGGACCAAATGAAAAACTGTTTTTT. Residues: CSAIDGPNEKLFF.

This clonotype has just a few counts. The rearrangement links TRBV20-1 to TRBJ1-2, with 9 bases aligning to TRBD1. Germline V gene sequence: CDR1 DFQATT, CDR2 SNEGSKA (reference sequence). The CDR3 is 17 residues long. The J segment lost 5 bases and the V segment lost 1 base, leaving 14 bases of the junction unmatched. The CDR3 region is CSARVPIRDRVHYGYTF. The CDR3 DNA reads as TGCAGTGCTAGAGTCCCTATCCGGGACAGGGTCCATTATGGCTACACCTTC.

This clonotype has more than one count but fewer than ten. This sequence joins TRBV4-3 and TRBJ1-1; D ambiguous. The V end lost 4 bases, the J end lost 2 bases, and 17 bases lay between the germline ends. CDR1 and CDR2 (germline): LGHNA, YSLEER. This CDR3 has 16 residues. CDR3 loop: CASSRQASQANTEAFF. The CDR3, as DNA: TGCGCCAGCAGCCGACAAGCTTCCCAGGCAAACACTGAAGCTTTCTTT.

This clonotype was seen more than once but under ten times. V gene TRBV28 combines with J gene TRBJ2-1, with TRBD2 matching over 9 bases. The J segment lost 4 bases and the V segment lost 4 bases, leaving 20 bases of the junction unmatched. This CDR3 has 20 amino acids. CDR1 is MDHEN, CDR2 SYDVKM, per germline. The CDR3 spells CASSYDKRRWGLAGYNEQFF. In nucleotides, the CDR3 is TGTGCCAGCAGTTACGACAAAAGGAGGTGGGGGCTAGCGGGGTACAATGAGCAGTTCTTC.

This clonotype was counted between two and nine times. The chain recombines TRBV6-1 with TRBJ2-3; weak D call: TRBD2 (6 bases). V was clipped by 8 bases and J by 4 bases, with 16 bases between them. The CDR3 is 14 amino acids. Germline V gene data show CDR1 as MNHNS and CDR2 as SASEGT. The CDR3 spells CASRELARADTQYF. The CDR3 DNA sequence: TGTGCCAGCCGGGAACTAGCACGGGCAGATACGCAGTATTTT.

V and J are TRBV28 and TRBJ2-7, with D perhaps matching TRBD1 (6 bases). The CDR3 extends over 15 amino acids. CDR1 MDHEN and CDR2 SYDVKM come from the germline V gene. With 6 bases removed from V and 6 bases from J, the gap between germline ends came to 21 bases. The CDR3 loop is CASSPPLQGLREQYF. CDR3 DNA sequence: TGTGCCAGCAGCCCACCCTTACAGGGATTACGCGAGCAGTACTTC.

The V and J genes are TRBV9 and TRBJ2-5; 7 bases agree with TRBD1. The junction had 13 bases not matched to a gene; V was cut back by 4 bases and J by 7 bases. Germline CDR1 is SGDLS and CDR2 is YYNGEE. The CDR3 is 15 residues long. The CDR3 DNA follows: TGTGCCAGCAGCCCAACCCAGGGGGTAGGAGGGACCCAGTACTTC. The encoded protein is CASSPTQGVGGTQYF. Together with reference TRBV9 and TRBJ2-5, the CDR3 gives the full variable domain: DSGVTQTPKHLITATGQRVTLRCSPRSGDLSVYWYQQSLDQGLQFLIQYYNGEERAKGNILERFSAQQFPDLHSELNLSSLELGDSALYFCASSPTQGVGGTQYFGPGTRLLVL.

This clonotype has more than one count but fewer than ten. The V and J genes are TRBV20-1 and TRBJ1-2; 7 nucleotides align to TRBD1. Germline V gene data show CDR1 as DFQATT and CDR2 as SNEGSKA (reference sequence). This CDR3 comprises 13 residues. Unmatched junction bases numbered 6, after V lost 2 bases and J lost 6 bases. CDR3 loop: CSARLGQENGYTF. Here the CDR3 DNA reads TGCAGTGCTAGACTTGGACAGGAGAATGGCTACACCTTC.

This chain uses TRBV29-1 with TRBJ2-3, with D tentatively TRBD1 (6 bases). This CDR3 spans 12 amino acids. V shed 7 bases and J shed 5 bases, with 13 bases lying between them. Germline V gene lookup returns CDR1 SQVTM and CDR2 ANQGSEA. The CDR3 DNA reads as TGCAGCGCAGAACAGGGAGAAGATACGCAGTATTTT. It codes for CSAEQGEDTQYF.